The rows below give T cell receptor beta chains drawn from one sample of a study of B cell selection in AIRE deficiency. Here immunoSEQ multiplex PCR was the method, and the copy in TCRdb shows in-frame clones only, minus some. The table records about 27,000 clones, nearly 97% of them present only once. Material: CD4+CD127+ conventional T cells sorted from PBMCs. The source is a human donor in good health. The CDR3 runs from the conserved cysteine through the conserved F or W. The D gene is left open where the match is weak.

D	V	J	CDR3
NA	TRBV28	TRBJ2-5	CASSPGTAQETQYF
NA	TRBV7-2	TRBJ1-6	CASTGTGNSPLHF
NA	TRBV7-6	TRBJ1-5	CASSLGLGQPQHF
NA	TRBV18	TRBJ2-2	CASSPFKVPLNTGELFF
TRBD2	TRBV25-1	TRBJ2-5	CASSEYTASGSSETQYF
NA	TRBV29-1	TRBJ1-1	CSVEDRAARETEAFF
NA	TRBV9	TRBJ1-3	CASSRQGNTGNTIYF
NA	TRBV27	TRBJ1-4	CASSQLGVSNEKLFF
TRBD1	TRBV15	TRBJ2-5	CATSWDRGQETQYF
NA	TRBV2	TRBJ1-4	CASNRDRTNEKLFF
NA	TRBV5-1	TRBJ2-3	CASSWVRDTQYF
TRBD1	TRBV7-8	TRBJ1-5	CASSITGGNQPQHF